The clone carrying this TCR beta chain appeared a single time. Antigen unknown. These data come from a study of cytomegalovirus exposure and HLA in healthy donors. Study-wide results and limits: First-cohort TCR clusters were later found to tend to co-occur in the approximately 110 validation repertoires. There were 160 or so TCR beta chains listed as cytomegalovirus-associated.

This CDR3 is 14 amino acids long. Per germline, CDR1 SGDLS and CDR2 YYNGEE. Trimming removed 0 bases at V and 2 bases at J, with 6 bases between. Sequenced by immunoSEQ multiplex PCR; TCRdb stores in-frame clones only, minus some. The sample gives tens of thousands of clones, about 92% of which show up once; more than 0.85% is in the top ten. This clonotype originated in a man between 18 and 29 years old in good health and CMV-seronegative. The chain employs TRBV9 and TRBJ1-5; D call uncertain. The sequencing input was PBMCs. The DNA for the CDR3 is TGTGCCAGCAGCGTAGATGCGGGCAATCAGCCCCAGCATTTT. It yields the protein CASSVDAGNQPQHF.